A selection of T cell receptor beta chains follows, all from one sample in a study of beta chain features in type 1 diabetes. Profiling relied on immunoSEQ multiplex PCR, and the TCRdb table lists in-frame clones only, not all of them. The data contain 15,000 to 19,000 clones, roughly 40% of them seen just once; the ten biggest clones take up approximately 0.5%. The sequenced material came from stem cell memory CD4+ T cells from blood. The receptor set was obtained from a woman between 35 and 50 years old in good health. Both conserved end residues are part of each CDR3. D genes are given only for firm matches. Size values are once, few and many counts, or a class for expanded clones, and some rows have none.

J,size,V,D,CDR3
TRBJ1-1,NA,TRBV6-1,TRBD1,CASRERQGVRGTEAFF
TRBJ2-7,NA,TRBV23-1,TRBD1,CASSHGRGPYEQYF
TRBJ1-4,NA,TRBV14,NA,CASSRGVNEKLFF
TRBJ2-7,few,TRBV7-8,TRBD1,CASSSTGIPYEQYF
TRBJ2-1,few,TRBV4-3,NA,CASSQTGTITDEQFF
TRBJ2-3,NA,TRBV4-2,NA,CASSQGTSTDTQYF
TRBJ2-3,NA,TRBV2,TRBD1,CASSRDRGTDTQYF
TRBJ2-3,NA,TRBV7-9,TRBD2,CASSLSSGGADTQYF
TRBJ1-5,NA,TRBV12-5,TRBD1,CASGNPTGGMSSNQPQHF
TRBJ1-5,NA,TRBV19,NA,CASSILPNQPQHF
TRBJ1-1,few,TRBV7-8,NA,CASSQTVNTEAFF
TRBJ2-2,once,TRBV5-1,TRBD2,CASSLGAGANTGELFF
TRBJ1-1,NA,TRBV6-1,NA,CASMGGRNTEAFF
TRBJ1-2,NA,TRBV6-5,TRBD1,CASGRQGLFLYGYTF
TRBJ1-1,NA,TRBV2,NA,CASRKELNTEAFF
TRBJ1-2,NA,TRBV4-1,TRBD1,CASSQVSRGTGYTF
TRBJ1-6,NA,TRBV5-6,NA,CASSFQQRTPSSYNSPLHF
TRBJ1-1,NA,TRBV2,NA,CASSQSPGGSEAFF
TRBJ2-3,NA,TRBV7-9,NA,CGGGTSTDTQYF
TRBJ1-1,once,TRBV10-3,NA,CASGASGGEAFF
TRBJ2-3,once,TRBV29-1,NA,CSVVRGSSTDTQYF
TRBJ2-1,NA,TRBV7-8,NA,CASSLAPTIVGRDEQFF
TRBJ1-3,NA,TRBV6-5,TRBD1,CASSRQGDGNTIYF
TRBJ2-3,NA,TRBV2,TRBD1,CASNGQGSSADTQYF
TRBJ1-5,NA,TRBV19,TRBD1,CASNRDRGLQPQHF
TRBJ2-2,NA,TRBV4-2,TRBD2,CASSQETKRGSVELFF
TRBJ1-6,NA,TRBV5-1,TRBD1,CASSLLSRTGSPNSPLHF
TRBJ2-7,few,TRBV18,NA,CASSPSSYEQYF
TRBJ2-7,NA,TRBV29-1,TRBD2,CSVRGGYEQYF
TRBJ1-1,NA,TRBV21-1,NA,CASSKVSHRDGIRAAFF
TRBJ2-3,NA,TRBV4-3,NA,CASSERLDSTQYF
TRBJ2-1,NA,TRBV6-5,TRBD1,CASTGTVYNEQFF
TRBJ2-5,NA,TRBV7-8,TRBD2,CASSLLRRTSGAHNQYF
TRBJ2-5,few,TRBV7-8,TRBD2,CASSLAPRVVAGGLETQYF
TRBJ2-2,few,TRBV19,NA,CASSEQGAPGELFF
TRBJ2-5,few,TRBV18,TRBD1,CASSPAGTDQETQYF
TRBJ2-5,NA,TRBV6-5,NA,CASSRDNVETQYF
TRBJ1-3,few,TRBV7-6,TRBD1,CASSLGAGGFAGNTIYF
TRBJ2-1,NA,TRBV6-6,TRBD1,CASSPGTGREQFF
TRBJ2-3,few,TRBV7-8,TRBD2,CASSLSPGGPTDTQYF
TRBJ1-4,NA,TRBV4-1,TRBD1,CASSQGDRDEKLFF
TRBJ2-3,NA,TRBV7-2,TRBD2,CASSRLAGTGTDTQYF
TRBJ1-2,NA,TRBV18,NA,CASSPLANYGYTF
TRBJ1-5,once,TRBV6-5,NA,CASSYSGGGQPQHF
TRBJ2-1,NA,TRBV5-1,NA,CASSLFLFNNEQFF